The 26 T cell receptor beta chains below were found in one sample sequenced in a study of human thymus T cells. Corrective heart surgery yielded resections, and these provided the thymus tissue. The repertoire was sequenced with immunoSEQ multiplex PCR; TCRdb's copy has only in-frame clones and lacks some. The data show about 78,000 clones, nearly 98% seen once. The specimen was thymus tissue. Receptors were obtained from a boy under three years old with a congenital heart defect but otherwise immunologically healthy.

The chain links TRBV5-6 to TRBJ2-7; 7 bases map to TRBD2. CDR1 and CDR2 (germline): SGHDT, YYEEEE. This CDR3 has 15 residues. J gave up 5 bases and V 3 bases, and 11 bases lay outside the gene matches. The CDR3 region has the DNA TGTGCCAGCAGCTGCCGGGACTACTTTACGAACGAGCAGTACTTC. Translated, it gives CASSCRDYFTNEQYF.

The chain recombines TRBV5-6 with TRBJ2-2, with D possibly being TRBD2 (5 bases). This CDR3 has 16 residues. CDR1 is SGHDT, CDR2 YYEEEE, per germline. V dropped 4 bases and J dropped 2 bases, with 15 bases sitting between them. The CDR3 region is CASSRLKWTNTGELFF. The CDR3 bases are TGTGCCAGCAGCCGACTAAAATGGACCAACACCGGGGAGCTGTTTTTT.

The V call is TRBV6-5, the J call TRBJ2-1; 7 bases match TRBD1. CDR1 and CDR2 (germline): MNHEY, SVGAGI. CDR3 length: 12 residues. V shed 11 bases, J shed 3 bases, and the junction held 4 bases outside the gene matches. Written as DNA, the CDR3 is TGTGCCTGCCGGGACAGCTACAATGAGCAGTTCTTC. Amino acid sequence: CACRDSYNEQFF.

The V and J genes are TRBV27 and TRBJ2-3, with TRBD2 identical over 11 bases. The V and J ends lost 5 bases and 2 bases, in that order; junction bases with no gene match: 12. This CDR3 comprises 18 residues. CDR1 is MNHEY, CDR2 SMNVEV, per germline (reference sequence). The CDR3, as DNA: TGTGCCAGCAGTCTCCAGGGACTAGCGGAGAAAAACACAGATACGCAGTATTTT. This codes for CASSLQGLAEKNTDTQYF.

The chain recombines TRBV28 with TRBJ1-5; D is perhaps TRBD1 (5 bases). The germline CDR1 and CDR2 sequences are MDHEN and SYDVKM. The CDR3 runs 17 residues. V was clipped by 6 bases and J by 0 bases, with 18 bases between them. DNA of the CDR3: TGTGCCAGCAGCCCCCCGAACAGGTTTTATAGCAATCAGCCCCAGCATTTT. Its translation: CASSPPNRFYSNQPQHF.

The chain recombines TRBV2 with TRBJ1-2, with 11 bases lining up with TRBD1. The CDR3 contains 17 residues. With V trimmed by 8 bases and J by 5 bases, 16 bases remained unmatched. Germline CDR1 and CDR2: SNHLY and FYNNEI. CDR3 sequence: CASHLLGGTGGGYGYTF. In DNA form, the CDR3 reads TGTGCCAGCCACCTCTTAGGCGGGACAGGGGGTGGATATGGCTACACCTTC.

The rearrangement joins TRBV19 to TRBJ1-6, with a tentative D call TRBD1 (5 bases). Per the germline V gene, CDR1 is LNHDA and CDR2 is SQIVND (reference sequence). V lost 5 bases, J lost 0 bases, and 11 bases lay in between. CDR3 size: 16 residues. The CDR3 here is CASSQGPSSYNSPLHF. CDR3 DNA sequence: TGTGCCAGTAGTCAGGGACCGAGCTCCTATAATTCACCCCTCCACTTT.

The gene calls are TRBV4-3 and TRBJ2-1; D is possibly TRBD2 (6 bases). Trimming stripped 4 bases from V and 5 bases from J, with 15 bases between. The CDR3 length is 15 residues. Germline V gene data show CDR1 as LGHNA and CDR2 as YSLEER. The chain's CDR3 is CASSPRRGVNNEQFF. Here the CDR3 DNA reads TGCGCCAGCAGCCCCAGGCGCGGGGTAAACAATGAGCAGTTCTTC.

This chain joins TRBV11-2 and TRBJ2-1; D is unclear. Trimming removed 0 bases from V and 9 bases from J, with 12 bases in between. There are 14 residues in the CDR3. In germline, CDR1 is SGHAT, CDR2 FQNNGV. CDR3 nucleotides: TGTGCCAGCAGCTTAGATTTGAAGTGGGTTGAGCAGTTCTTC. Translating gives CASSLDLKWVEQFF.

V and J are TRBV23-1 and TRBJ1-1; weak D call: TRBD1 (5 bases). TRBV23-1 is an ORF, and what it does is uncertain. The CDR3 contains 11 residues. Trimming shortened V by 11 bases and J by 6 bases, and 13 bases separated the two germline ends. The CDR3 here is CARGRQSEAFF. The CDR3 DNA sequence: TGCGCCCGGGGACGCCAGTCTGAAGCTTTCTTT.

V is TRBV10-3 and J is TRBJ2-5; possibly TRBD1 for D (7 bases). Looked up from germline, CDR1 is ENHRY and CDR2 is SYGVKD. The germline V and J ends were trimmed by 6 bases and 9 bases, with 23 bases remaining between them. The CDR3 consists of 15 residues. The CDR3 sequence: CAISDDRDSRVAQYF. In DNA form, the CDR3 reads TGTGCCATCAGCGATGACAGGGACTCTCGTGTGGCCCAGTACTTC.

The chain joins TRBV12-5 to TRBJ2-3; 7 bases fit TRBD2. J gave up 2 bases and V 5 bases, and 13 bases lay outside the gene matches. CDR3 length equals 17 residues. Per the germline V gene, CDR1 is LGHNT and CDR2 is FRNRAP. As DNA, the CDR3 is TGTGCTAGTGGTGGACTAGATCAGCGGATATACACAGATACGCAGTATTTT. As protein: CASGGLDQRIYTDTQYF. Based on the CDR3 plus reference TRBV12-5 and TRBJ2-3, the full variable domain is DARVTQTPRHKVTEMGQEVTMRCQPILGHNTVFWYRQTMMQGLELLAYFRNRAPLDDSGMPKDRFSAEMPDATLATLKIQPSEPRDSAVYFCASGGLDQRIYTDTQYFGPGTRLTVL.

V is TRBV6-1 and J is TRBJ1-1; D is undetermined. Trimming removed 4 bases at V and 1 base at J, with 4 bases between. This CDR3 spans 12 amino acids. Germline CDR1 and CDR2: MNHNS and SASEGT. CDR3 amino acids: CASSGENTEAFF. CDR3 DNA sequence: TGTGCCAGCAGTGGTGAGAACACTGAAGCTTTCTTT.

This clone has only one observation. CDR3 DNA sequence: TGTGCCAGCAGCCCCAGAGTCCCTCACAGGAAAGCTTTCTTT. It yields the protein CASSPRVPHRKAFF. The chain recombines TRBV7-4 with TRBJ1-1, with D possibly being TRBD1 (5 bases). V lost 5 bases, J lost 9 bases, and 19 bases lay in between. The CDR3 is 14 amino acids. Germline CDR1 and CDR2: SGHVT and SQSDAQ.

CDR3 DNA: TGTGCCAGCAGTGCCCCGGGGAGGGCCGGGAGCCTACGCGAGCAGTACTTC. Translating gives CASSAPGRAGSLREQYF. The chain carries TRBV25-1 and TRBJ2-7; 7 bases match TRBD2. This CDR3 comprises 17 residues. The germline V gene encodes CDR1 MGHDK and CDR2 SYGVNS. The trim removed 4 bases at V and 6 bases at J, leaving 18 bases unmatched.

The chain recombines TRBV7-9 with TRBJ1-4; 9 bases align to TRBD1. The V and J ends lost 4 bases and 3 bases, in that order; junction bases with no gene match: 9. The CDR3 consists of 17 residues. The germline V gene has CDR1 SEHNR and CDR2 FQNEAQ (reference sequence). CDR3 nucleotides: TGTGCCAGCAGCTCACCACAGGGGGCGGGTGCTAATGAAAAACTGTTTTTT. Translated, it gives CASSSPQGAGANEKLFF.

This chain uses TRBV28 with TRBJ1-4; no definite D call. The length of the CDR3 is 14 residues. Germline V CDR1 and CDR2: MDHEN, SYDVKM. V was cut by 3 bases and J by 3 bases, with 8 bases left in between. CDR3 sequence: CASSFWAANEKLFF. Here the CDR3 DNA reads TGTGCCAGCAGTTTTTGGGCAGCTAATGAAAAACTGTTTTTT.

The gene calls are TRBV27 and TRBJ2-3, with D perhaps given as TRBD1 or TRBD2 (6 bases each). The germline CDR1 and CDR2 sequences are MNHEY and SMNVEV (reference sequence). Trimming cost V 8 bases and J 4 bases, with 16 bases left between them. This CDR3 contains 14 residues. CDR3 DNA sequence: TGTGCCAGCCGGGGGCCCACCTACCCAGATACGCAGTATTTT. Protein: CASRGPTYPDTQYF.

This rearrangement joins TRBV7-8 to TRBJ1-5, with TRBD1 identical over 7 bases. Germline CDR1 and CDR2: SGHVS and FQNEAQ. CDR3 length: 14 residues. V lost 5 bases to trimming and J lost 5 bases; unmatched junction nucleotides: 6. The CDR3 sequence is CASSPGQFDQPQHF. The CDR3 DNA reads TGTGCCAGCAGCCCGGGACAGTTCGATCAGCCCCAGCATTTT.

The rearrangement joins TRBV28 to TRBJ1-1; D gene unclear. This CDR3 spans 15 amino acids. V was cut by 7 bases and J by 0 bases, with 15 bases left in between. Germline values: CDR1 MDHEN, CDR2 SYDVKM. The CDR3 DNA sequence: TGTGCCAGCACCGTACAGCCACGGGTGAACACTGAAGCTTTCTTT. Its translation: CASTVQPRVNTEAFF.

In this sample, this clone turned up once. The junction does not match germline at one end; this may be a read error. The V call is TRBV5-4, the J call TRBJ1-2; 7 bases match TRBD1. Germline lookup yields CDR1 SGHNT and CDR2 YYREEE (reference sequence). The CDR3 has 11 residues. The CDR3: CASSFDRQGRF. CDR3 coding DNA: TGTGCCAGCAGCTTCGACCGACAGGGTCGCTTC.

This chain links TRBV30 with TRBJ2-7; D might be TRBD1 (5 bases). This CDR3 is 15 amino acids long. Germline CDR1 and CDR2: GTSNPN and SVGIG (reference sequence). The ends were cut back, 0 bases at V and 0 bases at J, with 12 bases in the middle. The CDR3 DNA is TGTGCCTGGAGTGTTAGGGGTATGAGCTCCTACGAGCAGTACTTC. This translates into CAWSVRGMSSYEQYF.

CDR3 sequence (DNA): TGTGCCAGCAGGACCGGGACAGGGGGCGGGAATGAGCAGTTCTTC. Amino acid sequence: CASRTGTGGGNEQFF. The V and J genes are TRBV6-1 and TRBJ2-1; TRBD1 matches at 12 bases. The CDR3 is made up of 15 amino acids. Looked up from germline, CDR1 is MNHNS and CDR2 is SASEGT. V dropped 6 bases and J dropped 7; count of bases not matched to a gene: 7.

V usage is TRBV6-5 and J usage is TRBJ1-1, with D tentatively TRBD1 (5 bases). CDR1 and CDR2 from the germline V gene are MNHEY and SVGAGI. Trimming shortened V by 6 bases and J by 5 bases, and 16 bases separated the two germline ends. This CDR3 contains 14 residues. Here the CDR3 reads CASSSRDPGTEAFF. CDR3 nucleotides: TGTGCCAGCAGCAGCAGGGACCCGGGGACTGAAGCTTTCTTT.

The CDR3 region is CASSFWTGKNNEQFF. The CDR3 nucleotides are TGTGCCAGCAGCTTTTGGACAGGGAAAAACAATGAGCAGTTCTTC. The chain links TRBV7-9 to TRBJ2-1, with 8 bases aligning to TRBD1. The CDR3 loop spans 15 amino acids. Germline loops: CDR1 SEHNR, CDR2 FQNEAQ (reference sequence). With 3 bases clipped from V and 5 bases from J, the junction kept 6 bases outside the gene matches.

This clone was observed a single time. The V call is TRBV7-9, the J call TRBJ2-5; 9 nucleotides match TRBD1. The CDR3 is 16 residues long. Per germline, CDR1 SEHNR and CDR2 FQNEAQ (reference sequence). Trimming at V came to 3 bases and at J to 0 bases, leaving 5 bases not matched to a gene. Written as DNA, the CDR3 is TGTGCCAGCAGCTTTACCGGGACAGGGTACCAAGAGACCCAGTACTTC. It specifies CASSFTGTGYQETQYF. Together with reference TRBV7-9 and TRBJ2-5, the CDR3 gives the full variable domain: DTGVSQNPRHKITKRGQNVTFRCDPISEHNRLYWYRQTLGQGPEFLTYFQNEAQLEKSRLLSDRFSAERPKGSFSTLEIQRTEQGDSAMYLCASSFTGTGYQETQYFGPGTRLLVL.